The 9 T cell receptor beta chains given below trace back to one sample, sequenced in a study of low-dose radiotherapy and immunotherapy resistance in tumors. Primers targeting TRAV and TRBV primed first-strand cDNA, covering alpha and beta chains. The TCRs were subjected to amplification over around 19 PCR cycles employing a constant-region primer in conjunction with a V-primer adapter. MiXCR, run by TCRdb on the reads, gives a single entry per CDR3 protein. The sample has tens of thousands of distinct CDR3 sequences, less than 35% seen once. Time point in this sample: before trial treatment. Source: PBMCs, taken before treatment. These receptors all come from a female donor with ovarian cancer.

The CDR3 reads CASNAGTGLFF. The CDR3, as DNA: TGTGCCAGCAATGCCGGGACAGGGTTATTCTTC. V is TRBV28 and J is TRBJ2-1; 9 bases agree with TRBD1. After removal of 7 bases from V and 16 bases from J, the junction contained 8 bases not matched to a gene. The CDR3 consists of 11 residues. Germline V gene sequence: CDR1 MDHEN, CDR2 SYDVKM. Variable domain in full (rest from reference TRBV28 and TRBJ2-1): DVKVTQSSRYLVKRTGEKVFLECVQDMDHENMFWYRQDPGLGLRLIYFSYDVKMKEKGDIPEGYSVSREKKERFSLILESASTNQTSMYLCASNAGTGLFFGPGTRLTVL.

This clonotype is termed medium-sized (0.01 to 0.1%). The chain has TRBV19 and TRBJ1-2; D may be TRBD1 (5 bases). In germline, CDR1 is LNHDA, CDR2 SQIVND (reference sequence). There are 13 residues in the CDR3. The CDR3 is CAVLDTTNYGYTF. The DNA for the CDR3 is TGTGCGGTTCTGGACACAACTAACTATGGCTACACCTTC.

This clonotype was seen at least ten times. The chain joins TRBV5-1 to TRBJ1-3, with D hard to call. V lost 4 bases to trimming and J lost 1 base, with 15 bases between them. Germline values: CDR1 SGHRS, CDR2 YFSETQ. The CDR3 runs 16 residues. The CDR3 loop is CASSLNSDGSGNTIYF. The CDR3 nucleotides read TGCGCCAGCAGCCTTAACTCGGACGGTTCTGGAAACACCATATATTTT.

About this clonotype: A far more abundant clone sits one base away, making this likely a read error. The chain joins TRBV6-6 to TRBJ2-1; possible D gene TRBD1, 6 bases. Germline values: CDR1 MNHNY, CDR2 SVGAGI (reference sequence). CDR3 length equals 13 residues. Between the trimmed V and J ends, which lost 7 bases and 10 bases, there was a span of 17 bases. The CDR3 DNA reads TGTGCCAGCACAAAAGTACAGGGCTACGAGCAGTTCTTC. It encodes CASTKVQGYEQFF.

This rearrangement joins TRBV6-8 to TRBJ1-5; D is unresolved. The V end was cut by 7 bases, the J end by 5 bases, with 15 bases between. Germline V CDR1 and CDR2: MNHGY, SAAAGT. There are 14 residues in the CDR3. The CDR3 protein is CASKFAGGDQPQHF. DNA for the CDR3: TGTGCCAGCAAATTTGCGGGTGGTGATCAGCCCCAGCATTTT.

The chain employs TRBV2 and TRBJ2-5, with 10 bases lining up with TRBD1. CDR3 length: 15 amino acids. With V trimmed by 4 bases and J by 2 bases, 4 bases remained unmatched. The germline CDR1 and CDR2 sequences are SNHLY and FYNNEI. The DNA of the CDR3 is TGTGCCAGCAGTGGCGGACAGGGGGGTCAAGAGACCCAGTACTTC. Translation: CASSGGQGGQETQYF.

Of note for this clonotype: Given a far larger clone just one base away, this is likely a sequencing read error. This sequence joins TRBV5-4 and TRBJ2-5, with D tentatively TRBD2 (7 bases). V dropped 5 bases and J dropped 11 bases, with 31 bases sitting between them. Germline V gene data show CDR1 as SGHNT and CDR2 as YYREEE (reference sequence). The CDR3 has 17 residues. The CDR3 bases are TGTGCCAGCAGTAAACAAAGCGGGACAAGCTCCTACAATGAGCAGTACTTC. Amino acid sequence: CASSKQSGTSSYNEQYF.

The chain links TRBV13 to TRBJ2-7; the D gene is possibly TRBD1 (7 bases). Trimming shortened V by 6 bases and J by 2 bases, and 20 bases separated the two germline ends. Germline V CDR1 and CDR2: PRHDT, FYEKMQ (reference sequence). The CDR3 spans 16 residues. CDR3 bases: TGTGCCAGCAGATCGGGAGAGGGGGCACAAACCTACGAGCAGTACTTC. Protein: CASRSGEGAQTYEQYF. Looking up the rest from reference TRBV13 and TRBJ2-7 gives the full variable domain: AAGVIQSPRHLIKEKRETATLKCYPIPRHDTVYWYQQGPGQDPQFLISFYEKMQSDKGSIPDRFSAQQFSDYHSELNMSSLELGDSALYFCASRSGEGAQTYEQYFGPGTRLTVT.

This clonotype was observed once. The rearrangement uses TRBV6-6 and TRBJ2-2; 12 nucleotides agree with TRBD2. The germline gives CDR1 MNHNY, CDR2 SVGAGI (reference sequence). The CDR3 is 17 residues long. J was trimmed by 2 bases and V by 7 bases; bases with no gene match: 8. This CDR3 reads CASTRLAGVTNTGELFF. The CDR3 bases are TGTGCCAGCACCCGACTAGCGGGAGTCACAAACACCGGGGAGCTGTTTTTT.